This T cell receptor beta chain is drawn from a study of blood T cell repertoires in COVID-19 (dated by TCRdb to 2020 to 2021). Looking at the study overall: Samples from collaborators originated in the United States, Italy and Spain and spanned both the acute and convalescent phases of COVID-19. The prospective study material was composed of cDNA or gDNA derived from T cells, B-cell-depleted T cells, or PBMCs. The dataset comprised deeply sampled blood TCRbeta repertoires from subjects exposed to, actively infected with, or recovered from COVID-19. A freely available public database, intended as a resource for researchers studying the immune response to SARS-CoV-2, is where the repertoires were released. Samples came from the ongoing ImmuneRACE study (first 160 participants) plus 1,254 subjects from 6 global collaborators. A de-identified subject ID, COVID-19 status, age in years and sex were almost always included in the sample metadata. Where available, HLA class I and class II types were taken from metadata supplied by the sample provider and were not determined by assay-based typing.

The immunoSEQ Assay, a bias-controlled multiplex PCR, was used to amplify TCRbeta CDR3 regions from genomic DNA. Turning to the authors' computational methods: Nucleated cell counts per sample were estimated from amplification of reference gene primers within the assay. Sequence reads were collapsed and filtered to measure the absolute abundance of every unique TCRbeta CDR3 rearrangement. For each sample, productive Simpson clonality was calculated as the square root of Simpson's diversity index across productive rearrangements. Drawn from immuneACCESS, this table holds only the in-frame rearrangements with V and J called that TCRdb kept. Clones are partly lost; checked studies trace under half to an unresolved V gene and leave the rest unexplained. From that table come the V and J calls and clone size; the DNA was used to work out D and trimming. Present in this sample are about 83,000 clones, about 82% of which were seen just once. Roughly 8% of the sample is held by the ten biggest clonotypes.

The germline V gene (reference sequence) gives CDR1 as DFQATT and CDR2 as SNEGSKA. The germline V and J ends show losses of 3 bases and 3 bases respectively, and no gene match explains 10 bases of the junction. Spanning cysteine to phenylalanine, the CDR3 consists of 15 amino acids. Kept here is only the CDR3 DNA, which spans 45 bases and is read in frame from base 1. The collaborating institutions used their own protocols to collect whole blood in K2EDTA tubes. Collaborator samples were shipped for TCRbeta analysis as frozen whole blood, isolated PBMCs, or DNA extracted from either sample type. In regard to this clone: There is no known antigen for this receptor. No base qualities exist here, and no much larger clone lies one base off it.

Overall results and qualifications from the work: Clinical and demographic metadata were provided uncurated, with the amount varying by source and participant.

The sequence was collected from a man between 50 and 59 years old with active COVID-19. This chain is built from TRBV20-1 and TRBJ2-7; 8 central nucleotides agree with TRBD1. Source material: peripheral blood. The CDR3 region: CSASDDRGAGYEQYF. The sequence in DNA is TGCAGTGCTAGTGATGACAGGGGTGCAGGCTACGAGCAGTACTTC.